The 25 T cell receptor beta chains below were found in one sample sequenced in a study of cytomegalovirus exposure and HLA in healthy donors. The PCR ran on 60 Vbeta and 13 Jbeta primers. Profiled with immunoSEQ multiplex PCR; TCRdb holds only in-frame clones, not every one. The sample includes 95,000 to 110,000 clones, around 61% of them seen just once. The sequenced sample consisted of PBMCs. These receptors were collected from a woman between 45 and 60 years old in good health and CMV-seronegative.

This clone was detected only once. The chain joins TRBV30 to TRBJ1-1, with D possibly matching TRBD1 (5 bases). CDR3 length: 10 residues. The ends were cut back, 3 bases at V and 8 bases at J, with 7 bases in the middle. From germline, CDR1 is GTSNPN and CDR2 SVGIG (reference sequence). The CDR3 coding sequence is TGTGCCTGGAGCAGGACAGAAGCTTTCTTT. Translated: CAWSRTEAFF.

This clone was recorded a few times. The chain joins TRBV5-6 to TRBJ1-1; D possibly corresponds to TRBD1 (5 bases). The CDR3 consists of 13 residues. Trimming stripped 1 base from V and 5 bases from J, with 9 bases between. Germline-derived CDR1 and CDR2 are SGHDT and YYEEEE. The CDR3 nucleotides are TGTGCCAGCAGCTTGCTCAGGGATACTGAAGCTTTCTTT. As protein: CASSLLRDTEAFF.

This clone turned up a few times. The rearrangement uses TRBV7-9 and TRBJ2-7; possible D gene TRBD2, 6 bases. The germline gives CDR1 SEHNR, CDR2 FQNEAQ (reference sequence). V was trimmed by 4 bases and J by 4 bases, leaving 20 bases between them. The CDR3 runs to 16 residues. Written as DNA, the CDR3 is TGTGCCAGCAGCTATCGGGGGTCCCCTCCGGATTACGAGCAGTACTTC. Protein sequence: CASSYRGSPPDYEQYF.

This clone was seen a few times. In nucleotides, the CDR3 is TGTGCCAGCAGCTTAGACTCCTCCTATAATTCACCCCTCCACTTT. Residues: CASSLDSSYNSPLHF. The chain links TRBV13 to TRBJ1-6; D remains unclear. The V end was cut by 1 base, the J end by 0 bases, with 4 bases between. The germline V gene encodes CDR1 PRHDT and CDR2 FYEKMQ (reference sequence). This CDR3 is 15 amino acids long.

This clone was found a few times. The gene calls are TRBV6-1 and TRBJ1-5; 10 nucleotides align to TRBD1. The CDR3 covers 14 residues. CDR1 and CDR2 (germline): MNHNS, SASEGT. V lost 5 bases to trimming and J lost 6 bases; unmatched junction nucleotides: 4. The CDR3 reads CASSSDRGSQPQHF. CDR3 DNA sequence: TGTGCCAGCAGTTCGGACAGGGGGAGTCAGCCCCAGCATTTT.

This clone has more than one count but fewer than ten. The gene calls are TRBV5-4 and TRBJ1-5; D is ambiguous. Germline V gives CDR1 SGHNT, CDR2 YYREEE (reference sequence). Trimming cost V 4 bases and J 2 bases, with 13 bases left between them. The CDR3 runs 15 residues. DNA of the CDR3: TGTGCCAGCAGCCGTTGTTGGAGGGGCAATCAGCCCCAGCATTTT. This sequence encodes CASSRCWRGNQPQHF.

The V gene is TRBV7-6, the J gene TRBJ2-3; 15 bases line up with TRBD2. This CDR3 region has 17 residues. V dropped 0 bases and J dropped 6; count of bases not matched to a gene: 4. The germline CDR1 and CDR2 sequences are SGHVS and FNYEAQ. CDR3 residues: CASSLAGTSGGYDTQYF. CDR3 coding DNA: TGTGCCAGCAGCTTAGCAGGGACTAGCGGGGGGTATGATACGCAGTATTTT.

This clone was picked up a small number of times. J is TRBJ2-4 and V is TRBV2; TRBD2 matches 8 bases. Germline V gene sequence: CDR1 SNHLY, CDR2 FYNNEI. This CDR3 has 15 amino acids. Trimming took 5 bases from V and 7 from J; bases not matched to a gene: 10. The CDR3 is CASSIAGSGGNIQYF. The CDR3 DNA is TGTGCCAGCAGTATAGCGGGATCCGGGGGGAACATTCAGTACTTC.

This clone was detected only once. This CDR3 is CASSGGTGRPYEQYF. The CDR3, as DNA: TGTGCCAGCAGCGGAGGGACAGGGCGACCCTACGAGCAGTACTTC. The gene calls are TRBV5-4 and TRBJ2-7; 9 positions agree with TRBD1. This CDR3 is 15 amino acids long. CDR1 and CDR2 from the germline V gene are SGHNT and YYREEE (reference sequence). After removal of 4 bases from V and 2 bases from J, the junction contained 7 bases not matched to a gene.

This clone was seen a few times. The gene calls are TRBV7-2 and TRBJ2-7, with 9 positions matching TRBD2. This CDR3 region has 17 residues. Trimming cost V 1 base and J 3 bases; bases outside gene matches: 10. Germline V lookup: CDR1 SGHTA, CDR2 FQGNSA. DNA for the CDR3: TGTGCCAGCAGCTTAGGATCTATCGCGGGAGGGAACTACGAGCAGTACTTC. It encodes CASSLGSIAGGNYEQYF.

The gene calls are TRBV25-1 and TRBJ2-1; no clear D. The CDR3 covers 12 residues. Germline V lookup: CDR1 MGHDK, CDR2 SYGVNS. V gave up 4 bases and J gave up 10 bases, with 11 bases separating them. CDR3 protein: CASSGLLMEQFF. The CDR3 coding sequence is TGTGCCAGCAGTGGACTTCTGATGGAGCAGTTCTTC.

The gene calls are TRBV19 and TRBJ2-7; 10 bases agree with TRBD2. J was trimmed by 7 bases and V by 5 bases; bases with no gene match: 8. CDR1 and CDR2 (germline): LNHDA, SQIVND (reference sequence). This CDR3 has 14 residues. CDR3 nucleotides: TGTGCCAGTAGTCAAGCGGGAGGGTCGGGGGAGCAGTACTTC. This codes for CASSQAGGSGEQYF.

The chain uses TRBV5-1 and TRBJ2-2, with D tentatively TRBD2 (6 bases). The CDR3 has 16 amino acids. V was clipped by 0 bases and J by 4 bases, with 13 bases between them. CDR1 SGHRS and CDR2 YFSETQ come from the germline V gene. The CDR3 DNA reads as TGCGCCAGCAGCTTGGATGGGACTTCGAGCACCGGGGAGCTGTTTTTT. Protein product: CASSLDGTSSTGELFF.

The V gene is TRBV7-9, the J gene TRBJ2-1, with TRBD2 matching 8 bases. Germline V CDR1 and CDR2: SEHNR, FQNEAQ (reference sequence). The V gene end was trimmed by 7 bases and the J gene end by 15 bases; junction bases not matched to a gene: 17. The CDR3 extends over 14 amino acids. CDR3 amino acids: CASTLRGGGSPPFF. For the CDR3, the DNA is TGTGCCAGCACCCTTCGGGGGGGAGGGTCCCCCCCGTTCTTC.

This chain joins TRBV28 and TRBJ2-7; 12 bases agree with TRBD2. With V trimmed by 5 bases and J by 3 bases, 8 bases remained unmatched. The CDR3 loop spans 16 amino acids. Germline V gene lookup returns CDR1 MDHEN and CDR2 SYDVKM. The CDR3 is CASSLTTSGSIYEQYF. CDR3 DNA sequence: TGTGCCAGCAGTCTTACGACTAGCGGGAGTATCTACGAGCAGTACTTC.

The V gene is TRBV6-5, the J gene TRBJ2-7; D is ambiguous. V lost 3 bases, J lost 2 bases, and 14 bases lay in between. Germline values: CDR1 MNHEY, CDR2 SVGAGI. The CDR3 is 15 residues long. In nucleotides, the CDR3 is TGTGCCAGCAGTTATGAAGCAGGCACCACCTACGAGCAGTACTTC. Translating gives CASSYEAGTTYEQYF.

V is TRBV19 and J is TRBJ2-1, with 9 bases fitting TRBD2. The junction had 6 bases not matched to a gene; V was cut back by 1 base and J by 8 bases. CDR1 is LNHDA and CDR2 is SQIVND in the germline V gene (reference sequence). This CDR3 comprises 15 residues. This CDR3 reads CASSIGGGALYEQFF. The DNA for the CDR3 is TGTGCCAGTAGTATAGGCGGGGGGGCGTTATATGAGCAGTTCTTC.

This clone was found a few times. The chain links TRBV5-1 to TRBJ2-5; 16 bases are shared with TRBD2. CDR1 and CDR2 from the germline V gene are SGHRS and YFSETQ. Unmatched junction bases numbered 8, after V lost 4 bases and J lost 5 bases. This CDR3 has 17 amino acids. The CDR3 reads CASSPGTSGGAGETQYF. The CDR3 nucleotides read TGCGCCAGCAGCCCTGGGACTAGCGGGGGGGCCGGTGAGACCCAGTACTTC. Using reference TRBV5-1 and TRBJ2-5 for the parts outside the CDR3, the full variable domain is KAGVTQTPRYLIKTRGQQVTLSCSPISGHRSVSWYQQTPGQGLQFLFEYFSETQRNKGNFPGRFSGRQFSNSRSEMNVSTLELGDSALYLCASSPGTSGGAGETQYFGPGTRLLVL.

This clone was detected only a few times. The rearrangement joins TRBV15 to TRBJ2-1; D is undetermined. The germline V gene has CDR1 LNHNV and CDR2 YYDKDF (reference sequence). V shed 2 bases and J shed 4 bases, with 6 bases lying between them. This CDR3 comprises 13 residues. CDR3 in DNA: TGTGCCACCAGCAGACTCCTTTACAATGAGCAGTTCTTC. Amino acid sequence: CATSRLLYNEQFF.

The gene calls are TRBV5-6 and TRBJ1-6, with TRBD1 identical over 9 bases. This CDR3 comprises 15 residues. V shed 2 bases, J shed 8 bases, and the junction held 5 bases outside the gene matches. Per the germline V gene, CDR1 is SGHDT and CDR2 is YYEEEE. CDR3 bases: TGTGCCAGCAGCTTTGGGACAGGGTGGCATTCACCCCTCCACTTT. Amino acid sequence: CASSFGTGWHSPLHF.

This chain links TRBV27 with TRBJ2-7; 7 bases line up with TRBD2. CDR1 and CDR2 from the germline V gene are MNHEY and SMNVEV (reference sequence). The junction had 7 bases not matched to a gene; V was cut back by 3 bases and J by 2 bases. There are 15 residues in the CDR3. CDR3 nucleotide sequence: TGTGCCAGCAGTTTCGGGGCTAGCGGAACCTACGAGCAGTACTTC. The encoded protein is CASSFGASGTYEQYF.

This sequence joins TRBV2 and TRBJ2-7, with 14 bases fitting TRBD2. The CDR3 totals 15 residues. CDR1 is SNHLY and CDR2 is FYNNEI in the germline V gene. Trimming cost V 5 bases and J 4 bases; bases outside gene matches: 4. CDR3 region: CASSPGLAGVYEQYF. The CDR3, as DNA: TGTGCCAGCAGTCCGGGACTAGCGGGGGTATACGAGCAGTACTTC.

This chain links TRBV25-1 with TRBJ2-5; D unclear. The germline gives CDR1 MGHDK, CDR2 SYGVNS. Trimming removed 8 bases at V and 5 bases at J, with 15 bases between. This CDR3 is 13 amino acids long. The chain's CDR3 is CASLRSTGETQYF. CDR3 in DNA: TGTGCCAGCCTCAGATCGACTGGGGAGACCCAGTACTTC.

The chain employs TRBV29-1 and TRBJ2-5; D unresolved. Trimming removed 7 bases at V and 7 bases at J, with 16 bases between. The CDR3 sequence is 12 residues long. The germline CDR1 and CDR2 sequences are SQVTM and ANQGSEA. DNA of the CDR3: TGCAGCGGCGCAAACATTAGAGGGACCCAGTACTTC. Residues: CSGANIRGTQYF.

CDR3 region: CSVSFSGGYTDTQYF. The CDR3 DNA follows: TGCAGCGTATCCTTTAGCGGGGGCTACACAGATACGCAGTATTTT. The gene calls are TRBV29-1 and TRBJ2-3; 9 bases are shared with TRBD2. Germline V gene data show CDR1 as SQVTM and CDR2 as ANQGSEA. V dropped 6 bases and J dropped 2; count of bases not matched to a gene: 9. The CDR3 totals 15 residues.